This TCR beta chain was captured in a study of cytomegalovirus exposure and HLA in healthy donors. Notes on the study in general: Reports showed the classifier diagnosing cytomegalovirus status with high specificity and sensitivity. Subsequent analysis revealed that first-cohort TCR clusters tended to co-occur in the approximately 120 validation repertoires. Three chains linked to CMV were shown in vitro to be specific for CMV antigens.

The table lists this clone with a count of one. Antigen: not known. The protocol was immunoSEQ multiplex PCR, while the TCRdb copy is restricted to in-frame clones and leaves out a portion. In the table there are roughly 140,000 clones, 85% to 90% of which are singletons. There are 13 residues in the CDR3. CDR1 SGHAT and CDR2 FQNNGV come from the germline V gene. Trimming left V 8 bases short and J 5 bases short, with 15 bases between. Sequencing input: PBMCs. This rearrangement joins TRBV11-2 to TRBJ2-5, with D unresolved. This sequence originates from a woman aged 18 to 35 in good health and CMV-seropositive. This CDR3 reads CASLESPGETQYF. In DNA form, the CDR3 reads TGTGCCAGCTTGGAGTCGCCCGGGGAGACCCAGTACTTC.